These 8 T cell receptor beta chains came from one sample sequenced in a study of T-cell reconstitution after alpha-beta-depleted transplantation in children. Preparation of the TCRbeta library was carried out with unique molecular identifiers. Via MiXCR, TCRdb re-called the PCR reads, giving one row per CDR3 protein. The sample lists more than 200,000 distinct CDR3 sequences, about 24% occurring once. Source: PBMCs, mostly from graft donor cells, taken 360 days after TCRalphabeta/CD19-depleted stem cell transplant. Source of these receptors: a female patient aged 2-10 years who had a stem cell transplant for congenital amegakaryocytic thrombocytopenia, so the T cells may come from the graft donor.

This sequence joins TRBV12-3 or TRBV12-4 and TRBJ1-2, with TRBD1 matching over 8 bases. The V and J ends lost 5 bases and 8 bases, in that order; junction bases with no gene match: 10. The CDR3 runs 14 residues. The CDR3 DNA reads TGTGCCAGCAGTCTTTCGACAGGGGCAGGGGGCTACACCTTC. The encoded protein is CASSLSTGAGGYTF.

This clonotype turned up a few times. CDR3 amino acids: CAMTPRDIESSGANVLTF. For the CDR3, the DNA is TGTGCCATGACTCCCCGGGACATAGAAAGCTCTGGGGCCAACGTCCTGACTTTC. The chain employs TRBV10-3 and TRBJ2-6, with a tentative D call TRBD1 (6 bases). The CDR3 contains 18 residues. Per germline, CDR1 ENHRY and CDR2 SYGVKD. The V end was cut by 9 bases, the J end by 0 bases, with 21 bases between.

The chain employs TRBV28 and TRBJ2-2; the D is unclear. The CDR3 has 16 residues. CDR1 is MDHEN, CDR2 SYDVKM, per germline. V gave up 6 bases and J gave up 7 bases, with 21 bases separating them. Written as DNA, the CDR3 is TGTGCCAGCAGCCCCGACGGCCCGGTGTCTAGCGGGGAGCTGTTTTTT. It specifies CASSPDGPVSSGELFF.

This chain links TRBV5-1 with TRBJ2-5; TRBD2 aligns across 10 bases. In germline, CDR1 is SGHRS, CDR2 YFSETQ. The CDR3 totals 17 residues. V dropped 5 bases and J dropped 0; count of bases not matched to a gene: 10. CDR3 coding DNA: TGCGCCAGCAGTTCCGGGACTAGCGTCTTCTACCAAGAGACCCAGTACTTC. It encodes CASSSGTSVFYQETQYF.

This clonotype has a count of ten or more. The gene calls are TRBV2 and TRBJ2-7, with D possibly TRBD2 on 5 matching bases. Germline CDR1 is SNHLY and CDR2 is FYNNEI. The CDR3 spans 16 residues. V gave up 2 bases and J gave up 7 bases, with 21 bases separating them. The CDR3 sequence is CASSESNLANLREQYF. The DNA for the CDR3 is TGTGCCAGCAGTGAATCGAACCTAGCCAATCTTCGGGAGCAGTACTTC.

This sequence joins TRBV6-1 and TRBJ1-1; D ambiguous. Germline lookup yields CDR1 MNHNS and CDR2 SASEGT. The length of the CDR3 is 15 residues. The ends were cut back, 6 bases at V and 0 bases at J, with 14 bases in the middle. The CDR3 spells CASSRTIAMNTEAFF. In DNA form, the CDR3 reads TGTGCCAGCAGCCGGACCATCGCTATGAACACTGAAGCTTTCTTT.

This clonotype was counted between two and nine times. The rearrangement links TRBV7-9 to TRBJ2-7, with D perhaps being TRBD1 or TRBD2 (5 bases each). CDR3 size: 15 residues. Germline V lookup: CDR1 SEHNR, CDR2 FQNEAQ (reference sequence). Trimming removed 4 bases at V and 2 bases at J, with 15 bases between. The CDR3 coding sequence is TGTGCCAGCAGCTGGGGGTTTGGGCGGCCCTACGAGCAGTACTTC. Amino acids: CASSWGFGRPYEQYF. The whole variable domain, filled in from reference TRBV7-9 and TRBJ2-7, reads DTGVSQNPRHKITKRGQNVTFRCDPISEHNRLYWYRQTLGQGPEFLTYFQNEAQLEKSRLLSDRFSAERPKGSFSTLEIQRTEQGDSAMYLCASSWGFGRPYEQYFGPGTRLTVT.

This clonotype was seen just once. This chain uses TRBV7-2 with TRBJ2-3, with 13 bases that match TRBD2. Per germline, CDR1 SGHTA and CDR2 FQGNSA. The trim removed 5 bases at V and 1 base at J, leaving 3 bases unmatched. The CDR3 contains 16 residues. The CDR3 sequence is CASSPGTSGGTDTQYF. CDR3 nucleotide sequence: TGTGCCAGCAGCCCCGGGACTAGCGGGGGCACAGATACGCAGTATTTT.